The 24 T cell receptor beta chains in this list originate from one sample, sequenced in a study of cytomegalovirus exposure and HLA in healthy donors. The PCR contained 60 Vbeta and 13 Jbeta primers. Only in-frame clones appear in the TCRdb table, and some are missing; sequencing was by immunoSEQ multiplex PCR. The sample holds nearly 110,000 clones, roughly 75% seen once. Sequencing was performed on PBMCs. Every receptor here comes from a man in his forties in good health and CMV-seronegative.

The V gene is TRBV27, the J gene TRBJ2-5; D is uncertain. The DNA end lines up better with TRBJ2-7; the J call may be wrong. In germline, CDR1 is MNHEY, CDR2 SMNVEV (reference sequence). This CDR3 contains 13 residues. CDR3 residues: CASSLSYSYEQYF. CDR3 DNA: TGTGCCAGCAGTTTAAGCTATTCCTACGAGCAGTACTTC.

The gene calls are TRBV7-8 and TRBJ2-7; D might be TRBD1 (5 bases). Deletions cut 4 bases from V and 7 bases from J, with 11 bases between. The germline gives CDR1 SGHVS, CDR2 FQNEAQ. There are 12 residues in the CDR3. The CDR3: CASSSPGREQYF. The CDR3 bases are TGTGCCAGCAGCTCGCCAGGGCGAGAGCAGTACTTC.

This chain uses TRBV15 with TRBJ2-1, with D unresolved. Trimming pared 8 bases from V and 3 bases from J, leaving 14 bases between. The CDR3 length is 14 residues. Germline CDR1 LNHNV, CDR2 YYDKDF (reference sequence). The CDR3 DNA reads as TGTGCCACCCGACCGGGTTCCTTCTACAATGAGCAGTTCTTC. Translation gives CATRPGSFYNEQFF.

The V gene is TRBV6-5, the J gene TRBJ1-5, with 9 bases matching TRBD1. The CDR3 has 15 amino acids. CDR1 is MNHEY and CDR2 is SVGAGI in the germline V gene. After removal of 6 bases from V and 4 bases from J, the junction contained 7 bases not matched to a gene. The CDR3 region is CASRPDRGSNQPQHF. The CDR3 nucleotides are TGTGCCAGCAGGCCGGACAGGGGAAGTAATCAGCCCCAGCATTTT.

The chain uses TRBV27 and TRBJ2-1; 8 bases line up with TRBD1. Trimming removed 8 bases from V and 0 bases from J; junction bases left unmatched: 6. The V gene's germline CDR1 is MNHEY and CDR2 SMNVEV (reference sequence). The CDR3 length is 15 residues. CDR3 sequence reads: CASRRQGSSYNEQFF. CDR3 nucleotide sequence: TGTGCCAGCCGTCGACAGGGGAGCTCCTACAATGAGCAGTTCTTC.

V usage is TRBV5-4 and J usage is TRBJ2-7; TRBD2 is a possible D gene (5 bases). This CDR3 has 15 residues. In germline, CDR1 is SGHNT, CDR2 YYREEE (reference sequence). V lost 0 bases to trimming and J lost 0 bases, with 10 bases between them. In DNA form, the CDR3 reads TGTGCCAGCAGCTTGGGGCGGGCCCCCTCCTACGAGCAGTACTTC. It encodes CASSLGRAPSYEQYF.

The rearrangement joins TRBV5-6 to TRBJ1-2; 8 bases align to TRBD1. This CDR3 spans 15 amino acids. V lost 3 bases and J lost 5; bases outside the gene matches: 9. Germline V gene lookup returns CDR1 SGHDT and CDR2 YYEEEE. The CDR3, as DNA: TGTGCCAGCAGCTGGAGGCAGGGGGCCCTATATGGCTACACCTTC. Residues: CASSWRQGALYGYTF.

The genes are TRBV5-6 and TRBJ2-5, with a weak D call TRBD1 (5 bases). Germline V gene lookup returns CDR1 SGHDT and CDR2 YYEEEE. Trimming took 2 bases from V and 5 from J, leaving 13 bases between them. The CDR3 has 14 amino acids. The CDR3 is CASSFTGSTETQYF. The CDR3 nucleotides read TGTGCCAGCAGCTTCACAGGTAGTACGGAGACCCAGTACTTC.

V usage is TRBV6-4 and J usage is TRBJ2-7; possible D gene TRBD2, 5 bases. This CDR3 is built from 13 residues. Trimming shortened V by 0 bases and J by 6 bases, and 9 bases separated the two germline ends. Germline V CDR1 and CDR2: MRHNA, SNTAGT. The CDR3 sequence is CASSDSLLGEQYF. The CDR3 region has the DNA TGTGCCAGCAGTGACTCGTTACTAGGCGAGCAGTACTTC.

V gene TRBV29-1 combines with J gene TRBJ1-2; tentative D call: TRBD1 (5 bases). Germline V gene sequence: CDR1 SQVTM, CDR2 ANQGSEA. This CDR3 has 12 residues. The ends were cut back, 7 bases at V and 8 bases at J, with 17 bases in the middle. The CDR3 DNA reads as TGCAGCGCTGATTTCCCTGACAGCGGCTACACCTTC. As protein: CSADFPDSGYTF.

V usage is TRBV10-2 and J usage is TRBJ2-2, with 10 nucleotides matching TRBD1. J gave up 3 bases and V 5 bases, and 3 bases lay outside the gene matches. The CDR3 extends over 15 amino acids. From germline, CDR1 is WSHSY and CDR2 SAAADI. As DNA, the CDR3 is TGCGCCAGCAGTAGAGGGACAGGGGACACCGGGGAGCTGTTTTTT. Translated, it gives CASSRGTGDTGELFF.

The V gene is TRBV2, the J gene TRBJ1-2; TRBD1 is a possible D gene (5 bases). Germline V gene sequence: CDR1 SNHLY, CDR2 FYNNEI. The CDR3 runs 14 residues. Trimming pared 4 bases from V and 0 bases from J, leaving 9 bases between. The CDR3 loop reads CASSVSRANYGYTF. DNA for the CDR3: TGTGCCAGCAGTGTTTCCAGGGCTAACTATGGCTACACCTTC.

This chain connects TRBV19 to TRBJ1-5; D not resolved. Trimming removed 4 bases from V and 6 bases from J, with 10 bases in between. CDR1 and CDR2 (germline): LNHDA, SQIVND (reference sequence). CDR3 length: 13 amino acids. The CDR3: CASSSSRIQPQHF. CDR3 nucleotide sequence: TGTGCCAGTAGTAGTTCCAGGATTCAGCCCCAGCATTTT.

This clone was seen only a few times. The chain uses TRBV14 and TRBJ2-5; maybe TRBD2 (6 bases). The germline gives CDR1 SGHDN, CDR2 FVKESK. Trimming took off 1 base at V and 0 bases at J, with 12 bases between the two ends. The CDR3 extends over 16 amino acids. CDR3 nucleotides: TGTGCCAGCAGCCAAGCCGTGGGGGACTACCAAGAGACCCAGTACTTC. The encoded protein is CASSQAVGDYQETQYF.

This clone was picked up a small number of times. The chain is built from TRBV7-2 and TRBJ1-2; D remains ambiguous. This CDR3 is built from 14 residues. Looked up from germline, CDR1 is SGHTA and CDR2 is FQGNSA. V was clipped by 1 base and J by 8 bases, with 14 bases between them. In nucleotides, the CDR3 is TGTGCCAGCAGCTTAGATGTAGGGAGTTACGGCTACACCTTC. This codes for CASSLDVGSYGYTF.

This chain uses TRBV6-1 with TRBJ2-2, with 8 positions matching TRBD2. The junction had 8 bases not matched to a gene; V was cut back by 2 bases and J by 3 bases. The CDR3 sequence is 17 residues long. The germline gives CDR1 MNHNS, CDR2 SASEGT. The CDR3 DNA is TGTGCCAGCAGTGAAACCATCCGGGGGGGGGACACCGGGGAGCTGTTTTTT. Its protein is CASSETIRGGDTGELFF.

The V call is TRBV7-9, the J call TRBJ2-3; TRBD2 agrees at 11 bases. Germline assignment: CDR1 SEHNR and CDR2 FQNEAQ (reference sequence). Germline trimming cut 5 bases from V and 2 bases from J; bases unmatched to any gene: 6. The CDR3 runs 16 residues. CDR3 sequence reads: CASSPRLAGPTDTQYF. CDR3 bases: TGTGCCAGCAGCCCAAGACTAGCGGGGCCCACAGATACGCAGTATTTT. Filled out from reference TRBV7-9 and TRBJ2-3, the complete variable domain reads DTGVSQNPRHKITKRGQNVTFRCDPISEHNRLYWYRQTLGQGPEFLTYFQNEAQLEKSRLLSDRFSAERPKGSFSTLEIQRTEQGDSAMYLCASSPRLAGPTDTQYFGPGTRLTVL.

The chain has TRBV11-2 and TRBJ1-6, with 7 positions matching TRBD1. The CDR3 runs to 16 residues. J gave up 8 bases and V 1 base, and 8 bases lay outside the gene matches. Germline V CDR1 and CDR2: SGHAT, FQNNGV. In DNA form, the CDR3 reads TGTGCCAGCAGCTTAGGCCGGACAGGTTCACATTCACCCCTCCACTTT. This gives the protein CASSLGRTGSHSPLHF.

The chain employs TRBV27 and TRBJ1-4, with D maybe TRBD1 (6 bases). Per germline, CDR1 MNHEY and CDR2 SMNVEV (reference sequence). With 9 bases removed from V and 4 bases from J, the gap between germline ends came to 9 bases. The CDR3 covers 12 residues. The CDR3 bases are TGTGCCAGTGGACAGCGTAATGAAAAACTGTTTTTT. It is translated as CASGQRNEKLFF.

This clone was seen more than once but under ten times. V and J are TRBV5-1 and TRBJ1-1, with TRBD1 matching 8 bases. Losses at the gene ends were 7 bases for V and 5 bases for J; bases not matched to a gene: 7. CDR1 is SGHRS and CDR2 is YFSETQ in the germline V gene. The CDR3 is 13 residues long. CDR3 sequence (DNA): TGCGCCAGCGCAGGACAGGGTGGGACTGAAGCTTTCTTT. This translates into CASAGQGGTEAFF.

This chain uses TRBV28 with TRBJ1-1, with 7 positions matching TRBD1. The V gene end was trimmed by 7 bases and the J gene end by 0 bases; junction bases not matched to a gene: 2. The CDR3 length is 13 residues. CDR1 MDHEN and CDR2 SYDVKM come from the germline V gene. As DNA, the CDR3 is TGTGCCAGCACGGGACAGTTGAACACTGAAGCTTTCTTT. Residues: CASTGQLNTEAFF.

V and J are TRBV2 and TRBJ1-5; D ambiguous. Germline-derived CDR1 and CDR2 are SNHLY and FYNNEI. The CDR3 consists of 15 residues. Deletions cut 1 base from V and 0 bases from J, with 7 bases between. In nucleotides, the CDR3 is TGTGCCAGCAGTGAAGGGCAGAATAGCAATCAGCCCCAGCATTTT. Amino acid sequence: CASSEGQNSNQPQHF. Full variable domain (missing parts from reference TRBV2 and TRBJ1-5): EPEVTQTPSHQVTQMGQEVILRCVPISNHLYFYWYRQILGQKVEFLVSFYNNEISEKSEIFDDQFSVERPDGSNFTLKIRSTKLEDSAMYFCASSEGQNSNQPQHFGDGTRLSIL.

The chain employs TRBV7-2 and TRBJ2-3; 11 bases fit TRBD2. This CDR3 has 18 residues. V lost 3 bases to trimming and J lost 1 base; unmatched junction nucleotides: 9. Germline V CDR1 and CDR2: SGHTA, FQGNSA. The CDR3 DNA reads TGTGCCAGCAGCTTCGTCATAGCGGGGGGGCTCGGCACAGATACGCAGTATTTT. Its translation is CASSFVIAGGLGTDTQYF.

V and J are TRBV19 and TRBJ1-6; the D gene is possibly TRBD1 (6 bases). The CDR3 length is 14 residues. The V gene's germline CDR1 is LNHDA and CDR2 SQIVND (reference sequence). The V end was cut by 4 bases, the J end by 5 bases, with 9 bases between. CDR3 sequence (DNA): TGTGCCAGTAGTACTACAGGGAATAATTCACCCCTCCACTTT. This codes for CASSTTGNNSPLHF.